This T cell receptor beta chain was identified during a study of T cell responses to AZD1222 COVID-19 vaccine. Data came from immunoSEQ multiplex PCR; TCRdb stores just in-frame clones and leaves some out. The repertoire holds fewer than 200,000 clones, with 92% as singletons. The germline CDR1 and CDR2 sequences are SGHAT and FQNNGV. With 5 bases removed from V and 3 bases from J, the gap between germline ends came to 17 bases. This CDR3 comprises 16 residues. The TCR comes from an adult in good health. The material was peripheral blood, obtained on day 0 of MenACWY control vaccination. This chain links TRBV11-2 with TRBJ2-1; a possible D gene is TRBD1 (6 bases). This CDR3 is CASSPTQGIIYNEQFF. For the CDR3, the DNA is TGTGCCAGCAGCCCAACGCAGGGGATCATCTACAATGAGCAGTTCTTC.